These 13 T cell receptor beta chains were all obtained from the same sample, sequenced in a study of T cells in Graves' hyperthyroidism and ophthalmopathy. Researchers took RNA transcripts and amplified the TCR beta CDR3 regions from them. Carried out on the TCR CDR3, a first-round RT-PCR used the HTBI primer set. One entry per CDR3 protein, called by TCRdb with MiXCR from the multiplex PCR reads. Of some 490,000 distinct CDR3 sequences detected, roughly 22% appear once; the ten largest clones hold around 54%. The source material was blood. The receptors here all came from a woman in her 70s with Graves' ophthalmopathy.

This chain connects TRBV7-8 to TRBJ2-4; no clear D. This CDR3 has 16 residues. CDR1 and CDR2 (germline): SGHVS, FQNEAQ. With 1 base removed from V and 0 bases from J, the gap between germline ends came to 10 bases. The CDR3 loop is CASSLGELIAKNIQYF. Here the CDR3 DNA reads TGTGCCAGCAGCTTAGGGGAATTAATAGCCAAAAACATTCAGTACTTC.

This clonotype was seen many times. This chain links TRBV7-3 with TRBJ1-1; D is uncertain. The germline CDR1 and CDR2 sequences are SGHTA and FQGTGA. V dropped 0 bases and J dropped 8 bases, with 10 bases sitting between them. The CDR3 is 13 residues long. CDR3 sequence reads: CASSLTASKEAFF. The CDR3 bases are TGTGCCAGCAGCTTAACCGCGTCAAAGGAAGCTTTCTTT.

Of note for this clonotype: This may arise from a read error, as a much more abundant clone is one base away. This rearrangement joins TRBV24-1 to TRBJ2-7, with 13 bases that match TRBD2. V lost 8 bases and J lost 7; bases outside the gene matches: 13. This CDR3 has 16 residues. Germline V gives CDR1 KGHDR, CDR2 SFDVKD. The CDR3: CATMFVRTSGRIEQYF. Written as DNA, the CDR3 is TGTGCCACCATGTTCGTTCGGACTAGCGGGAGAATTGAGCAGTACTTC.

This clonotype has just a few counts. The gene calls are TRBV7-8 and TRBJ2-1; tentatively, D is TRBD2 (6 bases). The CDR3 sequence is 21 residues long. Germline CDR1 and CDR2: SGHVS and FQNEAQ. Trimming took off 2 bases at V and 1 base at J, with 27 bases between the two ends. The CDR3 is CASSLSSPGLIAALSYNEQFF. Written as DNA, the CDR3 is TGTGCCAGCAGCTTAAGTTCCCCGGGACTTATTGCCGCCCTGTCCTACAATGAGCAGTTCTTC.

CDR3 amino acids: CAWGLYNEQFF. The CDR3 bases are TGTGCCTGGGGCCTTTACAATGAGCAGTTCTTC. This chain connects TRBV30 to TRBJ2-1; D call uncertain. The CDR3 runs 11 residues. V was cut by 5 bases and J by 4 bases, with 6 bases left in between. From germline, CDR1 is GTSNPN and CDR2 SVGIG (reference sequence).

Ten or more counts support this clonotype. The chain combines TRBV12-3 or TRBV12-4 with TRBJ1-1; the match to TRBD1 covers 8 bases. With 6 bases clipped from V and 0 bases from J, the junction kept 6 bases outside the gene matches. This CDR3 spans 15 amino acids. CDR3 loop: CASRHRDRMNTEAFF. The CDR3 coding sequence is TGTGCCAGCAGGCACCGGGACAGGATGAACACTGAAGCTTTCTTT.

This clonotype was recorded at least ten times. This chain uses TRBV7-9 with TRBJ2-7; D gene unclear. Trimming took 5 bases from V and 7 from J, leaving 12 bases between them. CDR1 and CDR2 (germline): SEHNR, FQNEAQ (reference sequence). The CDR3 extends over 12 amino acids. The CDR3 region is CASSATLVEQYF. The CDR3 nucleotides read TGTGCCAGCAGCGCTACCTTAGTGGAGCAGTACTTC.

The count of this clonotype is one. The V and J genes are TRBV3-1 and TRBJ1-1; D may be TRBD1 (5 bases). The CDR3 spans 18 residues. Deletions cut 3 bases from V and 1 base from J, with 21 bases between. CDR1 is LGHDT and CDR2 is YNNKEL in the germline V gene (reference sequence). The CDR3 coding sequence is TGTGCCAGCAGCCAGGAACGAGCAGGGTGGCACCCGAACACTGAAGCTTTCTTT. This gives the protein CASSQERAGWHPNTEAFF. Full variable domain (rest looked up from reference TRBV3-1 and TRBJ1-1): DTAVSQTPKYLVTQMGNDKSIKCEQNLGHDTMYWYKQDSKKFLKIMFSYNNKELIINETVPNRFSPKSPDKAHLNLHINSLELGDSAVYFCASSQERAGWHPNTEAFFGQGTRLTVV.

This clonotype was detected once. The CDR3 protein is CASSPPVLQSYTGELFF. CDR3 nucleotide sequence: TGTGCCAGCTCACCACCGGTTTTACAGAGTTACACCGGGGAGCTGTTTTTT. V is TRBV18 and J is TRBJ2-2; the D is unclear. CDR1 is KGHSH and CDR2 is LQKENI in the germline V gene. Trimming took 0 bases from V and 3 from J, leaving 14 bases between them. This CDR3 region has 17 residues. Based on the CDR3 plus reference TRBV18 and TRBJ2-2, the full variable domain is NAGVMQNPRHLVRRRGQEARLRCSPMKGHSHVYWYRQLPEEGLKFMVYLQKENIIDESGMPKERFSAEFPKEGPSILRIQQVVRGDSAAYFCASSPPVLQSYTGELFFGEGSRLTVL.

The chain carries TRBV6-2 or TRBV6-3 and TRBJ1-2, with TRBD1 as a possible D gene (5 bases). Germline V CDR1 and CDR2: MNHEY, SVGEGT. Deletions cut 2 bases from V and 3 bases from J, with 7 bases between. This CDR3 region has 13 residues. The CDR3 DNA is TGTGCCAGCAGTTACGGGGCCTACTATGGCTACACCTTC. Protein product: CASSYGAYYGYTF.

This chain links TRBV7-9 with TRBJ2-2, with 12 bases that match TRBD2. The CDR3 runs to 16 residues. Germline lookup yields CDR1 SEHNR and CDR2 FQNEAQ (reference sequence). Trimming cost V 6 bases and J 1 base; bases outside gene matches: 3. CDR3 amino acids: CASRGTSGWNTGELFF. The CDR3 DNA follows: TGTGCCAGCAGGGGGACTAGCGGGTGGAACACCGGGGAGCTGTTTTTT.

The chain carries TRBV2 and TRBJ2-2; no clear D. The germline V gene has CDR1 SNHLY and CDR2 FYNNEI. V lost 4 bases to trimming and J lost 7 bases, with 7 bases between them. There are 12 residues in the CDR3. CDR3 sequence (DNA): TGTGCCAGCAGTGTGAGTCTCGGGGAGCTGTTTTTT. It encodes CASSVSLGELFF.

The chain links TRBV29-1 to TRBJ1-2; D is unresolved. V was trimmed by 7 bases and J by 4 bases, leaving 19 bases between them. This CDR3 is 14 amino acids long. Germline-derived CDR1 and CDR2 are SQVTM and ANQGSEA. CDR3 bases: TGCAGCGCTCCCAACTGGGGTCCCGGCTATGGCTACACCTTC. Amino acid sequence: CSAPNWGPGYGYTF. The full variable domain, rest sourced from reference TRBV29-1 and TRBJ1-2, is SAVISQKPSRDICQRGTSLTIQCQVDSQVTMMFWYRQQPGQSLTLIATANQGSEATYESGFVIDKFPISRPNLTFSTLTVSNMSPEDSSIYLCSAPNWGPGYGYTFGSGTRLTVV.